These T cell receptor beta chains were read from a single sample in a study of blood T cell repertoires in COVID-19. Data came from immunoSEQ multiplex PCR; TCRdb stores just in-frame clones and leaves some out. Counted here are roughly 150,000 clones, less than 90% occurring once; the ten biggest clones make up 2% to 3%. The material sequenced was peripheral blood. The receptor source for this set is a woman aged 70 to 79 with acute or convalescent COVID-19. The CDR3 runs from the conserved cysteine through the conserved F or W. The D gene is left open where the match is weak. Not every row has a clone size; where given, it reads once, few, many or a size class.

j_gene: TRBJ2-4
d_gene: -
abundance: -
v_gene: TRBV3-1/TRBV3-2
CDR3nt: TGTGCCAGCAGCCAAGTTGGGACTCAAAACATTCAGTACTTC
CDR3aa: CASSQVGTQNIQYF

j_gene: TRBJ1-1
d_gene: TRBD1
abundance: once
v_gene: TRBV19
CDR3nt: TGTGCCAGCAAGGGACAGGGACTACGTAACACTGAAGCTTTCTTT
CDR3aa: CASKGQGLRNTEAFF

j_gene: TRBJ1-3
d_gene: TRBD1
abundance: once
v_gene: TRBV9
CDR3nt: TGTGCCAGCAGCGTATCCGGGACAGGGCCAAGCTCTGGAAACACCATATATTTT
CDR3aa: CASSVSGTGPSSGNTIYF

j_gene: TRBJ1-6
d_gene: TRBD1
abundance: -
v_gene: TRBV5-1
CDR3nt: TGCGCCAGCAGCTTGGCGGCAGGGGGCAGGAATTCACCCCTCCACTTT
CDR3aa: CASSLAAGGRNSPLHF

j_gene: TRBJ1-1
d_gene: TRBD1
abundance: -
v_gene: TRBV5-1
CDR3nt: TGCGCCAGCAGCTTGGCTGGGACAGGGCTGAACACTGAAGCTTTCTTT
CDR3aa: CASSLAGTGLNTEAFF

j_gene: TRBJ1-5
d_gene: TRBD1
abundance: -
v_gene: TRBV6-5
CDR3nt: TGTGCCAGCAGAGGGACAGCCTATAGCAATCAGCCCCAGCATTTT
CDR3aa: CASRGTAYSNQPQHF

j_gene: TRBJ1-1
d_gene: TRBD1
abundance: -
v_gene: TRBV19
CDR3nt: TGTGCCAGTCGACGACAGGGGTGGACTGAAGCTTTCTTT
CDR3aa: CASRRQGWTEAFF

j_gene: TRBJ2-1
d_gene: -
abundance: -
v_gene: TRBV19
CDR3nt: TGTGCCAGTAGTATAGTCCCCCGCGACAATGAGCAGTTCTTC
CDR3aa: CASSIVPRDNEQFF

j_gene: TRBJ1-1
d_gene: -
abundance: -
v_gene: TRBV19
CDR3nt: TGTGCCAGTAGTCCTAAACGGGGGGTGGGCGCCACTGAAGCTTTCTTT
CDR3aa: CASSPKRGVGATEAFF

j_gene: TRBJ2-5
d_gene: -
abundance: -
v_gene: TRBV30
CDR3nt: TGTGCCTGGAGTGTTGAACTAGCCCCCCAAGAGACCCAGTACTTC
CDR3aa: CAWSVELAPQETQYF

j_gene: TRBJ2-1
d_gene: -
abundance: -
v_gene: TRBV5-6
CDR3nt: TGTGCCAGCAGCTTGACAAGGGGTTACAATGAGCAGTTCTTC
CDR3aa: CASSLTRGYNEQFF

j_gene: TRBJ1-5
d_gene: TRBD1
abundance: -
v_gene: TRBV10-1
CDR3nt: TGCGCCAGCAGGGGGACAGCTAGCAATCAGCCCCAGCATTTT
CDR3aa: CASRGTASNQPQHF

j_gene: TRBJ1-2
d_gene: -
abundance: -
v_gene: TRBV19
CDR3nt: TGTGCCAGCACTCTAAGGGGGTACCCCCTCTATGGCTACACCTTC
CDR3aa: CASTLRGYPLYGYTF

j_gene: TRBJ1-6
d_gene: TRBD1
abundance: -
v_gene: TRBV16
CDR3nt: TGTGCCAGCAGCCAACGGGGACAGGGACTAAATTCACCCCTCCACTTT
CDR3aa: CASSQRGQGLNSPLHF

j_gene: TRBJ2-1
d_gene: -
abundance: -
v_gene: TRBV4-1
CDR3nt: TGCGCCAGCAGCCCACAAACTCTAACAGGTAACAATGAGCAGTTCTTC
CDR3aa: CASSPQTLTGNNEQFF

j_gene: TRBJ1-5
d_gene: -
abundance: -
v_gene: TRBV4-3
CDR3nt: TGCGCCAGCAGCCAAGATGCGGAATATAGCAATCAGCCCCAGCATTTT
CDR3aa: CASSQDAEYSNQPQHF